The rows below give T cell receptor beta chains drawn from one sample of a study of control samples from healthy donors and cancer patients. Profiling relied on immunoSEQ multiplex PCR, and the TCRdb table lists in-frame clones only, not all of them. Here the sample spans around 30,000 clones, roughly nine tenths being singletons. Sequences were obtained from PBMCs. Receptors originate from a woman between 40 and 55 years old with lung cancer. Each CDR3 is given with its conserved first and last residue. The D gene is left open where the match is weak. A clone size is listed for some rows: how often the clone was seen (once, few, many), or a class if it is expanded.

>TRBV10-2|once|TRBJ1-5|NA
CASSESGVGQPQHF
TGCGCCAGCAGTGAGTCGGGGGTAGGGCAGCCCCAGCATTTT
>TRBV12-3/TRBV12-4|NA|TRBJ1-1|NA
CASRAGVNTEAFF
TGTGCCAGCAGAGCAGGGGTGAACACTGAAGCTTTCTTT
>TRBV29-1|NA|TRBJ2-7|NA
CSVIRGYEQYF
TGCAGCGTAATCCGGGGCTACGAGCAGTACTTC
>TRBV4-2|NA|TRBJ2-5|TRBD2
CASSSGGGQETQYF
TGTGCCAGCAGCAGCGGGGGGGGACAAGAGACCCAGTACTTC
>TRBV7-3|NA|TRBJ2-2|NA
CASRETPNTGELFF
TGTGCCAGCAGGGAGACTCCGAACACCGGGGAGCTGTTTTTT
>TRBV7-8|NA|TRBJ1-1|NA
CASSLTGSGTEAFF
TGTGCCAGCAGCTTAACAGGGTCTGGAACTGAAGCTTTCTTT
>TRBV27|NA|TRBJ2-5|TRBD1
CASSPPLTGLETQYF
TGTGCCAGCAGTCCCCCACTGACAGGGCTAGAGACCCAGTACTTC
>TRBV7-2|NA|TRBJ1-5|TRBD1
CASSLRQGADQPQHF
TGTGCCAGCAGCCTCAGACAGGGGGCGGATCAGCCCCAGCATTTT
>TRBV2|NA|TRBJ2-4|NA
CASSLLRGLAKNIQYF
TGTGCCAGCAGTCTACTGAGGGGCTTAGCCAAAAACATTCAGTACTTC
>TRBV24-1|NA|TRBJ1-5|NA
CATSEGIRQPQHF
TGTGCCACCAGTGAAGGGATTCGACAGCCCCAGCATTTT
>TRBV11-2|few|TRBJ2-5|TRBD2
CASSLTSGGVQETQYF
TGTGCCAGCAGCTTAACTAGCGGGGGAGTACAAGAGACCCAGTACTTC
>TRBV29-1|once|TRBJ1-3|NA
CSVAANSGNTIYF
TGCAGCGTTGCAGCAAACTCTGGAAACACCATATATTTT
>TRBV6-2/TRBV6-3|NA|TRBJ2-4|TRBD1
CASRPVGFGQGSLLGIQYF
TGTGCCAGCAGACCTGTGGGGTTCGGACAGGGGAGCCTTTTGGGCATTCAGTACTTC
>TRBV18|once|TRBJ1-2|TRBD1
CASSRQGSPYGYTF
TGTGCCAGCTCACGACAGGGAAGTCCCTATGGCTACACCTTC
>TRBV27|NA|TRBJ1-4|NA
CASSARTATNEKLFF
TGTGCCAGCAGTGCCCGGACAGCAACTAATGAAAAACTGTTTTTT
>TRBV7-3|NA|TRBJ2-1|NA
CASSLGVSSYNEQFF
TGTGCCAGCAGCTTAGGGGTGAGCTCCTACAATGAGCAGTTCTTC
>TRBV11-2|NA|TRBJ1-2|NA
CASSLANIGYGYTF
TGTGCCAGCAGCTTAGCCAACATCGGGTATGGCTACACCTTC
>TRBV30|NA|TRBJ1-4|NA
CAWSQVDEKLFF
TGTGCCTGGAGTCAGGTTGATGAAAAACTGTTTTTT
>TRBV11-2|NA|TRBJ2-2|NA
CASSLGGRGELFF
TGTGCCAGCAGCTTAGGTGGGAGAGGGGAGCTGTTTTTT
>TRBV28|NA|TRBJ2-7|TRBD1
CASSSTGQGRNEQYF
TGTGCCAGCAGTTCTACGGGACAGGGAAGAAACGAGCAGTACTTC
>TRBV2|once|TRBJ1-3|TRBD1
CASSEGQGSSGNTIYF
TGTGCCAGCAGTGAGGGACAGGGAAGCTCTGGAAACACCATATATTTT
>TRBV19|once|TRBJ1-2|TRBD1
CASTPGGQGSGYTF
TGTGCCAGTACCCCTGGGGGACAGGGGTCTGGCTACACCTTC
>TRBV7-9|NA|TRBJ2-6|NA
CASSLARVSGANVLTF
TGTGCCAGCAGCTTAGCGAGGGTCTCCGGGGCCAACGTCCTGACTTTC
>TRBV28|NA|TRBJ1-5|NA
CASSLNREGQPQHF
TGTGCCAGCAGTTTAAACAGGGAAGGTCAGCCCCAGCATTTT
>TRBV30|NA|TRBJ1-2|TRBD1
CAREINRGRYTF
TGTGCCCGCGAGATAAACAGGGGACGCTACACCTTC
>TRBV7-9|NA|TRBJ2-2|NA
CASSLSAQLNTGELFF
TGTGCCAGCAGCTTATCCGCCCAATTGAACACCGGGGAGCTGTTTTTT
>TRBV7-2|NA|TRBJ1-1|NA
CASSQVGGGTEAFF
TGTGCCAGCAGCCAAGTGGGGGGTGGCACTGAAGCTTTCTTT
>TRBV28|NA|TRBJ2-7|NA
CASSGTSDEQYF
TGTGCCAGCAGTGGCACCTCGGACGAGCAGTACTTC
>TRBV2|NA|TRBJ2-3|NA
CASRAGVSTDTQYF
TGTGCCAGCAGGGCTGGTGTTAGCACAGATACGCAGTATTTT
>TRBV2|NA|TRBJ1-1|TRBD1
CASSERTGLNTEAFF
TGTGCCAGCAGTGAAAGGACAGGGCTGAACACTGAAGCTTTCTTT
>TRBV5-6|NA|TRBJ2-2|TRBD2
CASSFGLAGYTGELFF
TGTGCCAGCAGCTTTGGACTAGCGGGGTACACCGGGGAGCTGTTTTTT